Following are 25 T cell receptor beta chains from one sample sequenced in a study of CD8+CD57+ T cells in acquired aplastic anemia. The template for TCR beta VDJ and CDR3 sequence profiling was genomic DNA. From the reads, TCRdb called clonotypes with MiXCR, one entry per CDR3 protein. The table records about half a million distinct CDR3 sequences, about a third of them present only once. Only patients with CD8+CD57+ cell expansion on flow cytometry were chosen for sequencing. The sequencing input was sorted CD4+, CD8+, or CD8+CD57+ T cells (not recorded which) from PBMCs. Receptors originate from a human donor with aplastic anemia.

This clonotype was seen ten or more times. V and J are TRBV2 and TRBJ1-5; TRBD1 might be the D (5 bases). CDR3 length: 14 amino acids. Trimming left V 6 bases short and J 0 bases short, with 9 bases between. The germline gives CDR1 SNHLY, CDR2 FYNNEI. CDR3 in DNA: TGTGCCAGCAGGGGGGACGGTAGCAATCAGCCCCAGCATTTT. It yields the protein CASRGDGSNQPQHF.

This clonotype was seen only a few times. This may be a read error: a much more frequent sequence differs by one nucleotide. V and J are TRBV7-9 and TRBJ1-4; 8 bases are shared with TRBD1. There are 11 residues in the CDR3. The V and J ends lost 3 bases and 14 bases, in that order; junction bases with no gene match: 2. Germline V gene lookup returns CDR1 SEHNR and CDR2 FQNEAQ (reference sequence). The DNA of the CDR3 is TGTGCCAGCAGCTTGGACAGGGCCCTGTTTTTT. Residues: CASSLDRALFF.

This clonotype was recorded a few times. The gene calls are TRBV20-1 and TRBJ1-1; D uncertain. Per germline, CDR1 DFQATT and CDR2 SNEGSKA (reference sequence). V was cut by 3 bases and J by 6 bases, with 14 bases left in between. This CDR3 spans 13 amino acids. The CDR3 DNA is TGCAGTGCTAGGGTAACGACCGGGGCTGAAGCTTTCTTT. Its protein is CSARVTTGAEAFF.

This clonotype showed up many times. CDR3 sequence reads: CASSEAFGGEQYF. The CDR3 bases are TGTGCCAGCAGTGAAGCTTTCGGGGGCGAGCAGTACTTC. The rearrangement joins TRBV2 to TRBJ2-7, with D perhaps matching TRBD2 (6 bases). This CDR3 spans 13 amino acids. Germline-derived CDR1 and CDR2 are SNHLY and FYNNEI. Trimming removed 0 bases at V and 6 bases at J, with 9 bases between. Together with reference TRBV2 and TRBJ2-7, the CDR3 gives the full variable domain: EPEVTQTPSHQVTQMGQEVILRCVPISNHLYFYWYRQILGQKVEFLVSFYNNEISEKSEIFDDQFSVERPDGSNFTLKIRSTKLEDSAMYFCASSEAFGGEQYFGPGTRLTVT.

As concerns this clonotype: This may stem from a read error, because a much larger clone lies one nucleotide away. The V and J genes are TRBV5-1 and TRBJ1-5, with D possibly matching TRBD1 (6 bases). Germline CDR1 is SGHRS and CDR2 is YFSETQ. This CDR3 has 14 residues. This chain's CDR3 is CASSLEGDNRPQHF. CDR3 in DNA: TGCGCCAGCAGCTTGGAAGGGGACAATCGGCCCCAGCATTTT.

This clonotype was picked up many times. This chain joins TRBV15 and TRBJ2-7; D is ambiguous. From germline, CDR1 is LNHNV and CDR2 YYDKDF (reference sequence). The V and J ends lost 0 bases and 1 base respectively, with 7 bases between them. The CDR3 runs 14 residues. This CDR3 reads CATSREWPSYEQYF. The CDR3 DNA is TGTGCCACCAGCAGAGAGTGGCCATCCTACGAGCAGTACTTC.

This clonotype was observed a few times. The CDR3 is CASSSGQLFTDTQYF. The CDR3 nucleotides are TGTGCCAGCAGCTCAGGACAGTTATTCACAGATACGCAGTATTTT. This chain uses TRBV5-5 with TRBJ2-3; D may be TRBD1 (6 bases). CDR1 and CDR2 (germline): SGHKS, YYEKEE (reference sequence). Deletions cut 3 bases from V and 2 bases from J, with 13 bases between. There are 15 residues in the CDR3.

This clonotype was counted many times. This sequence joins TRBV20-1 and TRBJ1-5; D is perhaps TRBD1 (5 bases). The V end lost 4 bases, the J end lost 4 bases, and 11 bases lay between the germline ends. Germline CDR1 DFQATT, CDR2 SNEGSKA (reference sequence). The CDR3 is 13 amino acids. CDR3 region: CSANSRENQPQHF. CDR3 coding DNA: TGCAGTGCTAACAGCAGGGAAAATCAGCCCCAGCATTTT.

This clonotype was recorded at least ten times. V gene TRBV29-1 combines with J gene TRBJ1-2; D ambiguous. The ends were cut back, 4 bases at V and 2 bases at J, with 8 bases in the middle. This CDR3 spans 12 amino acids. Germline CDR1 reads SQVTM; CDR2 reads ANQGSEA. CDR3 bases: TGCAGCGTTGCTAGGGTCAACTATGGCTACACCTTC. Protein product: CSVARVNYGYTF.

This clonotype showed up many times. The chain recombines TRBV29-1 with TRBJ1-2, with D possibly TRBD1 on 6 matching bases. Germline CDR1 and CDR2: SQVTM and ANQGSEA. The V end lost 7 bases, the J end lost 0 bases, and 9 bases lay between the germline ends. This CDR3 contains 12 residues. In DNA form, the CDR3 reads TGCAGCGCCGGGACAACTAACTATGGCTACACCTTC. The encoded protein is CSAGTTNYGYTF.

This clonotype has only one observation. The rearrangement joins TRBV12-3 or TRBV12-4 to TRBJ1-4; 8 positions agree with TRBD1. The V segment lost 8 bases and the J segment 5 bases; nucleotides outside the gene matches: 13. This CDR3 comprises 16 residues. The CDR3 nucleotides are TGTGCCAGCTCACGAGTTGAACAGGGGGGGAATGAAAAACTGTTTTTT. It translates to CASSRVEQGGNEKLFF.

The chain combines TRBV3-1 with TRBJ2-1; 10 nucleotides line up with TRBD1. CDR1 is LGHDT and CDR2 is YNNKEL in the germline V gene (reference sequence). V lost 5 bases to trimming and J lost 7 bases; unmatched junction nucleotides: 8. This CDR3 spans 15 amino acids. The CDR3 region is CASSVDRGRWNEQFF. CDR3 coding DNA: TGTGCCAGCAGCGTAGACAGGGGGCGCTGGAATGAGCAGTTCTTC.

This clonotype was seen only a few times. The CDR3 nucleotides read TGTGCCAGCAGCCAAGTGATCTTTATGGCAGGGCGGTCAGAGACCCAGTACTTC. This gives the protein CASSQVIFMAGRSETQYF. The chain recombines TRBV14 with TRBJ2-5; a weak D match, TRBD1 (5 bases). Trimming took 1 base from V and 4 from J, leaving 22 bases between them. CDR1 is SGHDN and CDR2 is FVKESK in the germline V gene. The CDR3 length is 18 residues.

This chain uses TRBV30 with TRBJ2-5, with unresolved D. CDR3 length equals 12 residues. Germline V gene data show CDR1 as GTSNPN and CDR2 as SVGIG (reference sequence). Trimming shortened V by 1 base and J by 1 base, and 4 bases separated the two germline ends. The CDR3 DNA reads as TGTGCCTGGAGTGAGCTCCAAGAGACCCAGTACTTC. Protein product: CAWSELQETQYF.

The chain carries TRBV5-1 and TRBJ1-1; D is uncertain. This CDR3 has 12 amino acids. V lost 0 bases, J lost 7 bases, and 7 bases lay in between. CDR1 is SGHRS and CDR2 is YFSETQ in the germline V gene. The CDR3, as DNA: TGCGCCAGCAGCTTGGTCGGCCGTGAAGCTTTCTTT. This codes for CASSLVGREAFF. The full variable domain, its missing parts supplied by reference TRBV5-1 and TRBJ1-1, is KAGVTQTPRYLIKTRGQQVTLSCSPISGHRSVSWYQQTPGQGLQFLFEYFSETQRNKGNFPGRFSGRQFSNSRSEMNVSTLELGDSALYLCASSLVGREAFFGQGTRLTVV.

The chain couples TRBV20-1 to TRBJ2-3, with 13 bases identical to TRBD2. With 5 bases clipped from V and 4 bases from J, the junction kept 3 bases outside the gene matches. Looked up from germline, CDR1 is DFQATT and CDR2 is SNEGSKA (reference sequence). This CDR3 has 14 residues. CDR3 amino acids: CSAPTSGGPDTQYF. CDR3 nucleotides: TGCAGTGCTCCGACTAGCGGGGGGCCAGATACGCAGTATTTT.

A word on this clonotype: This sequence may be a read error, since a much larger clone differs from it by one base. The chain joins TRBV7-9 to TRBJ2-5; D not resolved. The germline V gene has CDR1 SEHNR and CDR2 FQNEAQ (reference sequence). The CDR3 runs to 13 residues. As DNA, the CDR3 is TGTGCCAGCAGCTTAGACGGCCAAGAGACCCAGTGCTTC. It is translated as CASSLDGQETQCF.

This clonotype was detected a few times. This CDR3 is CASSPGWTANEKLFF. DNA for the CDR3: TGTGCCAGCAGCCCCGGGTGGACAGCTAATGAAAAACTGTTTTTT. This chain links TRBV7-2 with TRBJ1-4, with D perhaps TRBD1 (6 bases). The V and J ends lost 5 bases and 3 bases respectively, with 13 bases between them. The CDR3 spans 15 residues. CDR1 is SGHTA, CDR2 FQGNSA, per germline.

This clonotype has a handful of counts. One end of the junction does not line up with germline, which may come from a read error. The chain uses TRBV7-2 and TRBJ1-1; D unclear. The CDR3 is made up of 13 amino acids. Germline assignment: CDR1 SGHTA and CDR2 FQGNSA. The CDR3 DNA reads TGCGCCAGCAGCTTTACGGTGAACACTGAAGCTTTCTTT. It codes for CASSFTVNTEAFF.

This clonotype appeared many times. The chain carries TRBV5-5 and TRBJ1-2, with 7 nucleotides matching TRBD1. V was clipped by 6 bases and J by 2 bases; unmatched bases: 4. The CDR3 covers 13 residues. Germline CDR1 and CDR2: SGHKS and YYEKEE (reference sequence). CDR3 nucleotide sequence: TGTGCCAGCACCATACAGGGGAACTATGGCTACACCTTC. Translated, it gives CASTIQGNYGYTF.

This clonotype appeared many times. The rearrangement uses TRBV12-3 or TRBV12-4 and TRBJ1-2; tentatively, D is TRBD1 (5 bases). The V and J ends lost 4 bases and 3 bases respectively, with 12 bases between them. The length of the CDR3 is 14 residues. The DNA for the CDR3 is TGTGCCAGCAGTTCAACTACAGGATACTATGGCTACACCTTC. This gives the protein CASSSTTGYYGYTF.

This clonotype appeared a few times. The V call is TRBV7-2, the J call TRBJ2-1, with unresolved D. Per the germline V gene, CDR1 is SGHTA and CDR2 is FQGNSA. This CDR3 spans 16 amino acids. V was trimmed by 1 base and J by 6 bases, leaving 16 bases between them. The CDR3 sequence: CASSLEQKVRGNEQFF. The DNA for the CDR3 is TGTGCCAGCAGCTTAGAACAAAAGGTCAGAGGCAATGAGCAGTTCTTC.

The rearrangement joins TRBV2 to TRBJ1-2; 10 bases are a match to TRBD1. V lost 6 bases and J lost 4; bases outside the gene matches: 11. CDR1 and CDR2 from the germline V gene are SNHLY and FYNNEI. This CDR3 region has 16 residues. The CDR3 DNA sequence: TGTGCCAGCAGCGGAGGACCGACAGGGGGCCCCTATGGCTACACCTTC. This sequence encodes CASSGGPTGGPYGYTF.

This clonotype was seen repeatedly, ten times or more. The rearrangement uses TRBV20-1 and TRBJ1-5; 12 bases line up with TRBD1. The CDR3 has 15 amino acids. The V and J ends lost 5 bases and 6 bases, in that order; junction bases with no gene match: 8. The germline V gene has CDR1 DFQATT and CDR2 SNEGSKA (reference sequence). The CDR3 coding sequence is TGCAGTGCTGGGGACAGGGGGCGCGGTAGTCAGCCCCAGCATTTT. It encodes CSAGDRGRGSQPQHF.

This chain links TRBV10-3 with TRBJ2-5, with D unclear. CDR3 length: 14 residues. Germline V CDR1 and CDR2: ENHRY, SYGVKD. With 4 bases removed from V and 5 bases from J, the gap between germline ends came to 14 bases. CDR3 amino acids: CAISVQLGPETQYF. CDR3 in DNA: TGTGCCATCAGTGTCCAGCTAGGGCCGGAGACCCAGTACTTC.